The 2 T cell receptor beta chains below come from one sample, sequenced in a study of blood T cell repertoires in COVID-19. Profiling relied on immunoSEQ multiplex PCR, and the TCRdb table lists in-frame clones only, not all of them. Of 300,000 to 350,000 clones in the sample, approximately 86% were seen once. The source material was peripheral blood. Every receptor here comes from a man in his late teens or twenties with active or convalescent COVID-19.

The chain recombines TRBV10-3 with TRBJ2-2, with 7 bases that match TRBD1. CDR3 length equals 15 residues. CDR1 is ENHRY and CDR2 is SYGVKD in the germline V gene. V shed 3 bases, J shed 3 bases, and the junction held 4 bases outside the gene matches. DNA of the CDR3: TGTGCCATCAGTGAAAGGGGGCGGGACACCGGGGAGCTGTTTTTT. It encodes CAISERGRDTGELFF.

Turning to this clone: In the same sample, other DNA sequences code for this CDR3. The chain is built from TRBV6-5 and TRBJ2-7; 7 bases fit TRBD2. The CDR3 runs 14 residues. Germline V gene data show CDR1 as MNHEY and CDR2 as SVGAGI. V was clipped by 0 bases and J by 4 bases; unmatched bases: 3. The CDR3 is CASSYSLAEYEQYF. CDR3 DNA: TGTGCCAGCAGTTACTCTCTAGCGGAATACGAGCAGTACTTC.